The next 31 T cell receptor beta chains were all read from a single sample in a study of pediatric ulcerative colitis. TCRdb's copy holds only in-frame clones and misses some; the assay was immunoSEQ multiplex PCR. The repertoire has 30,000 or so clones, around 80% of them found once; the top ten carry 0.8% to 1.1%. During colonoscopy, one to two rectal pinch biopsies were collected. The specimen was gut tissue. The receptors come from a boy under 18 with mild ulcerative colitis.

This sequence joins TRBV29-1 and TRBJ1-2; TRBD1 matches 11 bases. The CDR3 covers 11 residues. The V and J ends lost 7 bases and 7 bases, in that order; junction bases with no gene match: 2. Germline V gene data show CDR1 as SQVTM and CDR2 as ANQGSEA. The CDR3 loop is CSAGTGGGYTF. In DNA form, the CDR3 reads TGCAGCGCCGGGACAGGGGGTGGCTACACCTTC.

The chain has TRBV4-2 and TRBJ2-3; D uncertain. The germline V gene encodes CDR1 LGHNA and CDR2 YNFKEQ. Trimming cost V 1 base and J 4 bases, with 12 bases left between them. The CDR3 covers 15 residues. The CDR3 region is CASSQGEQAPDTQYF. The CDR3, as DNA: TGTGCCAGCAGCCAAGGAGAACAAGCACCAGATACGCAGTATTTT.

This rearrangement joins TRBV5-8 to TRBJ2-7; TRBD1 is a possible D gene (6 bases). The CDR3 covers 15 residues. CDR1 SGHTS and CDR2 YDEGEE come from the germline V gene. Trimming cost V 2 bases and J 3 bases, with 15 bases left between them. The CDR3 nucleotides are TGTGCCAGCAGCTTAGGGACACGAGCCAGCTACGAGCAGTACTTC. Protein sequence: CASSLGTRASYEQYF. Filled out from reference TRBV5-8 and TRBJ2-7, the complete variable domain reads EAGVTQSPTHLIKTRGQQATLRCSPISGHTSVYWYQQALGLGLQFLLWYDEGEERNRGNFPPRFSGRQFPNYSSELNVNALELEDSALYLCASSLGTRASYEQYFGPGTRLTVT.

The chain has TRBV10-3 and TRBJ2-7, with a tentative D call TRBD1 (6 bases). The V gene lost 6 bases and the J gene lost 6 bases, with 15 bases spanning the gap. This CDR3 contains 13 residues. Germline lookup yields CDR1 ENHRY and CDR2 SYGVKD. CDR3 sequence reads: CAIRRTGSGEQYF. The CDR3, as DNA: TGTGCCATCAGGAGAACAGGGTCGGGCGAGCAGTACTTC.

The chain links TRBV5-4 to TRBJ2-7; D possibly corresponds to TRBD1 (7 bases). Germline CDR1 reads SGHNT; CDR2 reads YYREEE (reference sequence). The CDR3 is 16 amino acids. Trimming removed 3 bases from V and 3 bases from J, with 19 bases in between. Written as DNA, the CDR3 is TGTGCCAGCAGCTCCCCCAGGGGGGAAGGGGGCTACGAGCAGTACTTC. It codes for CASSSPRGEGGYEQYF.

The chain uses TRBV6-6 and TRBJ1-6; 9 bases are a match to TRBD1. The J segment lost 6 bases and the V segment lost 4 bases, leaving 4 bases of the junction unmatched. There are 15 residues in the CDR3. Germline V gene lookup returns CDR1 MNHNY and CDR2 SVGAGI (reference sequence). CDR3 nucleotide sequence: TGTGCCAGCAGTTTCCAGACAGGGGGTAATTCACCCCTCCACTTT. Its protein product is CASSFQTGGNSPLHF.

In this sample, this clone turned up a few times. V and J are TRBV6-1 and TRBJ1-5; D not resolved. V was cut by 5 bases and J by 3 bases, with 8 bases left in between. From germline, CDR1 is MNHNS and CDR2 SASEGT. The CDR3 is made up of 13 amino acids. The CDR3 nucleotides read TGTGCCAGCAGTACCTTCTACAATCAGCCCCAGCATTTT. Translated, it gives CASSTFYNQPQHF.

The genes are TRBV2 and TRBJ2-1; D is perhaps TRBD1 or TRBD2 (6 bases each). Trimming left V 6 bases short and J 0 bases short, with 15 bases between. This CDR3 comprises 16 residues. Germline V gene lookup returns CDR1 SNHLY and CDR2 FYNNEI. The CDR3 protein is CASRPTPGASYNEQFF. In DNA form, the CDR3 reads TGTGCCAGCAGACCTACCCCGGGGGCCTCCTACAATGAGCAGTTCTTC.

J is TRBJ2-6 and V is TRBV6-5, with D possibly matching TRBD1 (6 bases). Trimming took 6 bases from V and 3 from J, leaving 12 bases between them. Germline V gene data show CDR1 as MNHEY and CDR2 as SVGAGI. The CDR3 contains 15 residues. The CDR3 region is CASRSTGRGANVLTF. For the CDR3, the DNA is TGTGCCAGCAGATCCACAGGGCGTGGGGCCAACGTCCTGACTTTC.

The gene calls are TRBV4-2 and TRBJ1-2, with 7 positions matching TRBD1. The CDR3 has 15 residues. With V trimmed by 2 bases and J by 7 bases, 10 bases remained unmatched. Germline CDR1 LGHNA, CDR2 YNFKEQ. The CDR3 DNA follows: TGTGCCAGCAGCCAAAACTATCCCCAGGGGGTTGGCTACACCTTC. Residues: CASSQNYPQGVGYTF.

The CDR3 region has the DNA TGCGCCAGCAGCGACGGACAGGCATTAGGATACTATGGCTACACCTTC. Its protein product is CASSDGQALGYYGYTF. The chain recombines TRBV5-1 with TRBJ1-2, with 7 bases identical to TRBD1. CDR3 size: 16 residues. With 4 bases clipped from V and 3 bases from J, the junction kept 12 bases outside the gene matches. Germline V lookup: CDR1 SGHRS, CDR2 YFSETQ.

V is TRBV5-4 and J is TRBJ1-2, with 7 positions matching TRBD1. V was clipped by 4 bases and J by 4 bases; unmatched bases: 7. Germline assignment: CDR1 SGHNT and CDR2 YYREEE (reference sequence). The CDR3 runs to 14 residues. CDR3 region: CASSLRDRRYGYTF. The CDR3 DNA follows: TGTGCCAGCAGCCTCCGGGACAGACGCTATGGCTACACCTTC.

The CDR3 loop is CASSKTSEGYTQYF. CDR3 DNA sequence: TGTGCCAGCAGCAAGACTAGCGAGGGTTATACGCAGTATTTT. V and J are TRBV9 and TRBJ2-3; 8 positions match TRBD2. The junction had 8 bases not matched to a gene; V was cut back by 4 bases and J by 7 bases. The CDR3 length is 14 residues. Germline V gene lookup returns CDR1 SGDLS and CDR2 YYNGEE.

V usage is TRBV4-1 and J usage is TRBJ2-1; 9 bases are a match to TRBD2. The V gene's germline CDR1 is MGHRA and CDR2 YSYEKL. Trimming removed 4 bases from V and 7 bases from J; junction bases left unmatched: 17. CDR3 size: 18 residues. CDR3: CASSRFGYLAGGRNEQFF. The DNA for the CDR3 is TGCGCCAGCAGCCGCTTCGGCTATCTTGCGGGGGGGAGGAATGAGCAGTTCTTC.

The rearrangement joins TRBV13 to TRBJ1-5; D possibly corresponds to TRBD1 (6 bases). This CDR3 region has 13 residues. Germline V lookup: CDR1 PRHDT, CDR2 FYEKMQ (reference sequence). V lost 3 bases, J lost 4 bases, and 7 bases lay in between. In nucleotides, the CDR3 is TGTGCCAGCAGCTTGGGGGCAAATCAGCCCCAGCATTTT. Translation: CASSLGANQPQHF.

This chain links TRBV2 with TRBJ1-1; no firm D call. Germline loops: CDR1 SNHLY, CDR2 FYNNEI. CDR3 length equals 11 residues. Between the trimmed V and J ends, which lost 6 bases and 1 base, there was a span of 3 bases. The CDR3 nucleotides are TGTGCCAGCAGGGCGAACACTGAAGCTTTCTTT. The encoded protein is CASRANTEAFF.

CDR3 DNA: TGTGCCAGCAGAGGGGCAGGGGGGACCGGGGAGCTGTTTTTT. Its translation: CASRGAGGTGELFF. The chain uses TRBV2 and TRBJ2-2, with TRBD1 as a possible D gene (7 bases). Trimming removed 6 bases from V and 5 bases from J, with 13 bases in between. There are 14 residues in the CDR3. Germline CDR1 SNHLY, CDR2 FYNNEI.

This chain joins TRBV6-5 and TRBJ1-1, with TRBD1 identical over 8 bases. Per the germline V gene, CDR1 is MNHEY and CDR2 is SVGAGI. V shed 2 bases, J shed 0 bases, and the junction held 2 bases outside the gene matches. CDR3 length: 15 residues. The CDR3 bases are TGTGCCAGCAGTTACCGGACAGGGATGAACACTGAAGCTTTCTTT. Protein sequence: CASSYRTGMNTEAFF.

V usage is TRBV28 and J usage is TRBJ2-3; D is uncertain. This CDR3 spans 14 amino acids. Germline CDR1 is MDHEN and CDR2 is SYDVKM. Trimming removed 6 bases at V and 3 bases at J, with 13 bases between. CDR3 DNA: TGTGCCAGCAGCCCGGATCGACGAACAGATACGCAGTATTTT. Its protein product is CASSPDRRTDTQYF.

The rearrangement joins TRBV11-2 to TRBJ2-4; possibly TRBD2 for D (6 bases). Germline values: CDR1 SGHAT, CDR2 FQNNGV. The CDR3 runs 15 residues. Trimming removed 5 bases at V and 7 bases at J, with 18 bases between. The CDR3 bases are TGTGCCAGCAGCCCGACGTGGGGACTTGATAACATTCAGTACTTC. It yields the protein CASSPTWGLDNIQYF.

This chain uses TRBV7-2 with TRBJ1-1, with D hard to call. Germline CDR1 SGHTA, CDR2 FQGNSA. V was shortened by 5 bases and J by 7 bases, with 14 bases between the two germline ends. The CDR3 is 13 residues long. Here the CDR3 reads CASSQEITFEAFF. As DNA, the CDR3 is TGTGCCAGCAGCCAAGAGATAACCTTTGAAGCTTTCTTT.

This chain uses TRBV5-4 with TRBJ2-6; unclear D gene. The V end was cut by 0 bases, the J end by 4 bases, with 5 bases between. From germline, CDR1 is SGHNT and CDR2 YYREEE (reference sequence). There are 14 residues in the CDR3. This CDR3 is CASSLEAGANVLTF. Here the CDR3 DNA reads TGTGCCAGCAGCTTGGAAGCGGGGGCCAACGTCCTGACTTTC.

This clone appeared a single time. The chain links TRBV5-4 to TRBJ1-2, with D possibly TRBD1 on 6 matching bases. Trimming shortened V by 0 bases and J by 4 bases, and 7 bases separated the two germline ends. This CDR3 has 13 residues. CDR1 and CDR2 from the germline V gene are SGHNT and YYREEE (reference sequence). The CDR3 DNA follows: TGTGCCAGCAGCTTGGGGGGGCTCTATGGCTACACCTTC. This codes for CASSLGGLYGYTF.

This chain joins TRBV4-1 and TRBJ1-6; weak D call: TRBD1 (6 bases). The CDR3 has 17 residues. The germline V gene encodes CDR1 MGHRA and CDR2 YSYEKL. The V end lost 5 bases, the J end lost 7 bases, and 21 bases lay between the germline ends. The CDR3 loop reads CASSYVPQGQTNSPLHF. CDR3 nucleotide sequence: TGCGCCAGCAGCTACGTACCTCAAGGACAGACCAATTCACCCCTCCACTTT.

The genes are TRBV19 and TRBJ1-1, with TRBD1 identical over 9 bases. Unmatched junction bases numbered 15, after V lost 8 bases and J lost 5 bases. CDR1 is LNHDA and CDR2 is SQIVND in the germline V gene (reference sequence). CDR3 length: 16 amino acids. CDR3 in amino acids: CASRSPSGQGWTEAFF. Written as DNA, the CDR3 is TGTGCCAGTCGATCCCCCTCGGGACAGGGATGGACTGAAGCTTTCTTT.

The gene calls are TRBV18 and TRBJ2-1; D remains ambiguous. V gave up 5 bases and J gave up 0 bases, with 11 bases separating them. Per the germline V gene, CDR1 is KGHSH and CDR2 is LQKENI. The CDR3 length is 15 residues. CDR3 DNA sequence: TGTGCCAGCTCATTGGACGGTGCCTCCTACAATGAGCAGTTCTTC. This gives the protein CASSLDGASYNEQFF.

CDR3 in amino acids: CAISESPNTEAFF. CDR3 sequence (DNA): TGTGCCATCAGTGAGTCCCCGAACACTGAAGCTTTCTTT. The chain uses TRBV10-3 and TRBJ1-1, with D hard to call. Trimming left V 0 bases short and J 1 base short, with 3 bases between. The germline V gene has CDR1 ENHRY and CDR2 SYGVKD. The CDR3 spans 13 residues.

The CDR3 loop is CASSQLVEDARRRLTNNEQFF. As DNA, the CDR3 is TGCGCCAGCAGCCAATTAGTAGAGGACGCCCGTCGTCGCCTCACAAACAATGAGCAGTTCTTC. V usage is TRBV4-1 and J usage is TRBJ2-1; D remains unclear. The V gene's germline CDR1 is MGHRA and CDR2 YSYEKL. The CDR3 spans 21 residues. Deletions cut 2 bases from V and 5 bases from J, with 31 bases between.

The chain joins TRBV6-1 to TRBJ1-1; D is undetermined. CDR1 MNHNS and CDR2 SASEGT come from the germline V gene. This CDR3 is built from 13 residues. V gave up 7 bases and J gave up 4 bases, with 13 bases separating them. DNA of the CDR3: TGTGCCAGCATCCCAAAGCTGGTCACTGAAGCTTTCTTT. This translates into CASIPKLVTEAFF.

The V and J genes are TRBV6-1 and TRBJ1-1, with D uncertain. CDR3 length: 13 residues. The V end was cut by 6 bases, the J end by 1 base, with 9 bases between. Germline CDR1 and CDR2: MNHNS and SASEGT. The CDR3 is CASSFTENTEAFF. The CDR3 DNA reads as TGTGCCAGCAGCTTTACAGAGAACACTGAAGCTTTCTTT.

This clone was recorded once. The J gene is TRBJ2-7, the V gene TRBV6-1; the D gene could be TRBD1 or TRBD2 (5 bases each). V was trimmed by 8 bases and J by 4 bases, leaving 6 bases between them. The length of the CDR3 is 10 residues. Germline V CDR1 and CDR2: MNHNS, SASEGT. CDR3 nucleotides: TGTGCCAGCGGGGGTTACGAGCAGTACTTC. Translated: CASGGYEQYF.